What follows describes a single TCR beta chain. This sample stems from a study of blood T cell repertoires in COVID-19. The table came from immunoSEQ multiplex PCR; TCRdb's copy has only in-frame clones and leaves some out. Among 150,000 or so clones listed, 75% to 85% were seen once. Trimming removed 5 bases at V and 0 bases at J, with 13 bases between. CDR1 and CDR2 (germline): SGHVS, FNYEAQ. The length of the CDR3 is 16 residues. This rearrangement joins TRBV7-6 to TRBJ2-2; tentative D call: TRBD2 (5 bases). Sequences were obtained from peripheral blood. The receptor was isolated from a human donor with acute or convalescent COVID-19. The donor label of this sample is uncertain. The CDR3 sequence: CASSQLGEPNTGELFF. Written as DNA, the CDR3 is TGTGCCAGCAGCCAGCTGGGAGAACCGAACACCGGGGAGCTGTTTTTT. The full variable domain, in which reference TRBV7-6 and TRBJ2-2 provide the parts outside the CDR3, is GAGVSQSPRYKVTKRGQDVALRCDPISGHVSLYWYRQALGQGPEFLTYFNYEAQQDKSGLPNDRFSAERPEGSISTLTIQRTEQRDSAMYRCASSQLGEPNTGELFFGEGSRLTVL.